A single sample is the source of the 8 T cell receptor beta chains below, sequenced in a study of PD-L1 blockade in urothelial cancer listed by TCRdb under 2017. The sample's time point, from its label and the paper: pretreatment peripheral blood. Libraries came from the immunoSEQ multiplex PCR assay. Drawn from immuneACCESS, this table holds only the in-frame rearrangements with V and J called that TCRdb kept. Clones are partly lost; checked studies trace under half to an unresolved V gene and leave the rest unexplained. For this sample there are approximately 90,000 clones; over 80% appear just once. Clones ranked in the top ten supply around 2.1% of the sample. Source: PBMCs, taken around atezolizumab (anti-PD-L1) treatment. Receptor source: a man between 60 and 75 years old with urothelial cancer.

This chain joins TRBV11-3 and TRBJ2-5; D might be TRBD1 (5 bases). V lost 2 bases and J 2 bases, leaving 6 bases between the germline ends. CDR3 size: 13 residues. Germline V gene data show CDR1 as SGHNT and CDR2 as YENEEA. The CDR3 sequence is CASSLNRQETQYF. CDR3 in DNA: TGTGCCAGCAGCTTAAACAGGCAAGAGACCCAGTACTTC.

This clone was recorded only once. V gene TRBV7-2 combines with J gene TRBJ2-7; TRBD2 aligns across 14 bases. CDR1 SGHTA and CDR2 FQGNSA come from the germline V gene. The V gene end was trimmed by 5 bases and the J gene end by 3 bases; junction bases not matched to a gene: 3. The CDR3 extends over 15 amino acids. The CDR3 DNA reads TGTGCCAGCAGCCCAGGGACTAGCGGGAGCTACGAGCAGTACTTC. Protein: CASSPGTSGSYEQYF.

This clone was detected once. The CDR3 DNA sequence: TGTGCCAGCAGCGTAGTAGGAGAATTATCGGGCTACACCTTC. This encodes CASSVVGELSGYTF. The rearrangement uses TRBV9 and TRBJ1-2; D unclear. Deletions cut 0 bases from V and 8 bases from J, with 14 bases between. This CDR3 is 14 amino acids long. The germline CDR1 and CDR2 sequences are SGDLS and YYNGEE. The full variable domain, in which reference TRBV9 and TRBJ1-2 provide the parts outside the CDR3, is DSGVTQTPKHLITATGQRVTLRCSPRSGDLSVYWYQQSLDQGLQFLIQYYNGEERAKGNILERFSAQQFPDLHSELNLSSLELGDSALYFCASSVVGELSGYTFGSGTRLTVV.

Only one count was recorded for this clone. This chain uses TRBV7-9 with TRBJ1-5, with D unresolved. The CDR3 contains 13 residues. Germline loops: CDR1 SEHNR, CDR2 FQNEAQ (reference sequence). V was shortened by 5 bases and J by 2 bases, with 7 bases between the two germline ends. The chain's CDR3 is CASSPGGNQPQHF. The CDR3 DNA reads TGTGCCAGCAGCCCCGGTGGCAATCAGCCCCAGCATTTT.

The CDR3 nucleotides are TGTGCCAGCAGTGGTCGGGGGGCGGGTGCGACAGATACGCAGTATTTT. Protein: CASSGRGAGATDTQYF. V usage is TRBV6-1 and J usage is TRBJ2-3, with a weak D call TRBD2 (7 bases). V lost 4 bases to trimming and J lost 3 bases, with 17 bases between them. This CDR3 is 16 amino acids long. Germline V lookup: CDR1 MNHNS, CDR2 SASEGT.

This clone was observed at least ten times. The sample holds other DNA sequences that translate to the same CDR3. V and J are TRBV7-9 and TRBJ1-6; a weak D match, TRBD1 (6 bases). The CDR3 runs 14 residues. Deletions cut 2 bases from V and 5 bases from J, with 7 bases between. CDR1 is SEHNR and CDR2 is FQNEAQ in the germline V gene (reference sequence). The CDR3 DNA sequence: TGTGCCAGCAGCTTACCAGGGGATAATTCACCCCTCCACTTT. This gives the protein CASSLPGDNSPLHF. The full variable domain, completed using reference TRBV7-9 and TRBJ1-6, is DTGVSQNPRHKITKRGQNVTFRCDPISEHNRLYWYRQTLGQGPEFLTYFQNEAQLEKSRLLSDRFSAERPKGSFSTLEIQRTEQGDSAMYLCASSLPGDNSPLHFGNGTRLTVT.

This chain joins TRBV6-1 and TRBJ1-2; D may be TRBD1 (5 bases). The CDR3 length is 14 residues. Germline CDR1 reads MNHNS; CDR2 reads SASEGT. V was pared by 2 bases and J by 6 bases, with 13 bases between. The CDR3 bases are TGTGCCAGCAGTGAATCAGGGAGGAATGATGGCTACACCTTC. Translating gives CASSESGRNDGYTF.

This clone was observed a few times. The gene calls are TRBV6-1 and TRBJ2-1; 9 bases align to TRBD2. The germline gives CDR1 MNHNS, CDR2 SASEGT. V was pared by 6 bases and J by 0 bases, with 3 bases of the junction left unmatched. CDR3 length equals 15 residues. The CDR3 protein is CASRVSGSSYNEQFF. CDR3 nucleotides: TGTGCCAGCAGGGTTAGCGGGAGCTCCTACAATGAGCAGTTCTTC.